The present entry profiles one T cell receptor (beta chain) with its context. Losses at the gene ends were 1 base for V and 13 bases for J; bases not matched to a gene: 6. Germline lookup yields CDR1 LNHDA and CDR2 SQIVND (reference sequence). The CDR3 has 13 residues. This sample is part of a study of blood T cell repertoires in COVID-19. Study at large: Specimens from acute and convalescent COVID-19 originated in the United States, Italy and Spain. T cells, B-cell-depleted T cells, or PBMCs provided the cDNA or gDNA that served as material.

In terms of age and location, participants ranged from roughly 18 to 95 years and lived in about 25 US areas. Authors' methods: Estimation of nucleated cell counts was performed using reference gene primer amplification. Profiled with immunoSEQ multiplex PCR; TCRdb holds only in-frame clones, not every one. V and J calls and clone size are copied from that table; D and trimming were computed from the DNA. The data contain roughly 240,000 clones, roughly four fifths of them seen just once; the ten biggest clones take up around 3.5%. Material for sequencing was PBMCs or T cells enriched from blood (not recorded which). This sequence originates from a woman between 35 and 50 years old who had been exposed to COVID-19. The chain couples TRBV19 to TRBJ2-4; TRBD1 matches at 8 bases. CDR3 sequence reads: CASSIVGQGSQYF. DNA for the CDR3: TGTGCCAGTAGTATAGTAGGACAGGGAAGCCAGTACTTC. Looking up the rest from reference TRBV19 and TRBJ2-4 gives the full variable domain: DGGITQSPKYLFRKEGQNVTLSCEQNLNHDAMYWYRQDPGQGLRLIYYSQIVNDFQKGDIAEGYSVSREKKESFPLTVTSAQKNPTAFYLCASSIVGQGSQYFGAGTRLSVL.